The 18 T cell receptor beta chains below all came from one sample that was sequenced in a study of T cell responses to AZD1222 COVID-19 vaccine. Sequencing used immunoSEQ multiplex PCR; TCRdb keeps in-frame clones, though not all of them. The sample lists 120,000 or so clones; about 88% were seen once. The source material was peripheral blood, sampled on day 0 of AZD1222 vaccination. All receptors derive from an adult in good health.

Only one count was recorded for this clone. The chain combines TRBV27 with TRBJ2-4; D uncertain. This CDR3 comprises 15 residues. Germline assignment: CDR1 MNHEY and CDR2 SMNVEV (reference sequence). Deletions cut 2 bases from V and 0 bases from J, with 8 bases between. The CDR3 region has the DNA TGTGCCAGCAGTTTAGTAACGGGAGCCAAAAACATTCAGTACTTC. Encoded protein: CASSLVTGAKNIQYF.

The CDR3 region has the DNA TGTGCCAGCAGCCCTGACAGGGGGGAAACTAATGAAAAACTGTTTTTT. This translates into CASSPDRGETNEKLFF. This chain links TRBV16 with TRBJ1-4; the match to TRBD1 covers 9 bases. V was clipped by 4 bases and J by 1 base; unmatched bases: 4. Germline V CDR1 and CDR2: KGHSY, FQNENV. This CDR3 is built from 16 residues.

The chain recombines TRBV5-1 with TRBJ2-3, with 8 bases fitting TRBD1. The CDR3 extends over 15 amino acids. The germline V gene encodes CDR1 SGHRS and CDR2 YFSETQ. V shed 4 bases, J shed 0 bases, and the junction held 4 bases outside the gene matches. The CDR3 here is CASSQRQGSTDTQYF. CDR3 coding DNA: TGCGCCAGCAGCCAGAGACAGGGGAGCACAGATACGCAGTATTTT. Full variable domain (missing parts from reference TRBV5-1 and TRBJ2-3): KAGVTQTPRYLIKTRGQQVTLSCSPISGHRSVSWYQQTPGQGLQFLFEYFSETQRNKGNFPGRFSGRQFSNSRSEMNVSTLELGDSALYLCASSQRQGSTDTQYFGPGTRLTVL.

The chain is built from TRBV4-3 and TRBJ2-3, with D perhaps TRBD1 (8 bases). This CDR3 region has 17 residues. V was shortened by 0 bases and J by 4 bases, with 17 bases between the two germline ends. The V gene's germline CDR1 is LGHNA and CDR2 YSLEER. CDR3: CASSQDERTGRADTQYF. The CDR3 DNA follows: TGCGCCAGCAGCCAAGACGAGCGGACAGGGAGGGCAGATACGCAGTATTTT.

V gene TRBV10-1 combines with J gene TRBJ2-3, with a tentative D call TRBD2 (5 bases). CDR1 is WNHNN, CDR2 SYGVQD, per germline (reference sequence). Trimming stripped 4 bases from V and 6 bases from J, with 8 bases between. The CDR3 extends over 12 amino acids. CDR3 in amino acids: CASSGGKDTQYF. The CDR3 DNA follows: TGCGCCAGCAGTGGAGGGAAGGATACGCAGTATTTT.

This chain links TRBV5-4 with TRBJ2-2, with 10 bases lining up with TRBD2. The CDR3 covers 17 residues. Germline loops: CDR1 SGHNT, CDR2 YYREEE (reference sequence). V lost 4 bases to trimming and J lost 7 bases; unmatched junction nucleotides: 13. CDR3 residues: CASSLANLAGASGELFF. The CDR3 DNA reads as TGTGCCAGCAGCCTGGCCAACCTAGCGGGAGCGAGCGGGGAGCTGTTTTTT.

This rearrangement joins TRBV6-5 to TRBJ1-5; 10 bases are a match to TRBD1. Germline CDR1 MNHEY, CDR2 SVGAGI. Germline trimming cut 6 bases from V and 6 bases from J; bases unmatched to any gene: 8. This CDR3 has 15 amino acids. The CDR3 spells CASRPDRGRFQPQHF. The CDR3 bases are TGTGCCAGCAGGCCCGACAGGGGGCGCTTTCAGCCCCAGCATTTT.

The CDR3 spells CASSVLSYTEAFF. In DNA form, the CDR3 reads TGTGCCAGCAGCGTTTTGTCTTACACTGAAGCTTTCTTT. The V gene is TRBV9, the J gene TRBJ1-1; D gene ambiguous. The V gene's germline CDR1 is SGDLS and CDR2 YYNGEE. The V and J ends lost 2 bases and 3 bases respectively, with 8 bases between them. This CDR3 spans 13 amino acids.

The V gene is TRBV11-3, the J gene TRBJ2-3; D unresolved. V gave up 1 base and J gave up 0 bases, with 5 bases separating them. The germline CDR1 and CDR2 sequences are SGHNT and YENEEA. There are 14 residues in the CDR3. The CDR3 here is CASSLVGSTDTQYF. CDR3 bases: TGTGCCAGCAGCTTAGTCGGGAGCACAGATACGCAGTATTTT.

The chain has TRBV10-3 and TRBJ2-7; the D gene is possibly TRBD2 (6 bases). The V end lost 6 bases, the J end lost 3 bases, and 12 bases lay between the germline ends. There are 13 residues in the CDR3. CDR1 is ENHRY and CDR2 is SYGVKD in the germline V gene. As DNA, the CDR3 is TGTGCCATCAGGCCCTGGGGGGACTACGAGCAGTACTTC. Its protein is CAIRPWGDYEQYF.

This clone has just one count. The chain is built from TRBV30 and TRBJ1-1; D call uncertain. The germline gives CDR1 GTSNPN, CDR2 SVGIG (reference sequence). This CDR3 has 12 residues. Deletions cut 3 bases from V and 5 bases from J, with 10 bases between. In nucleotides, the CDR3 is TGTGCCTGGAGCCACGTTTCAACTGAAGCTTTCTTT. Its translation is CAWSHVSTEAFF.

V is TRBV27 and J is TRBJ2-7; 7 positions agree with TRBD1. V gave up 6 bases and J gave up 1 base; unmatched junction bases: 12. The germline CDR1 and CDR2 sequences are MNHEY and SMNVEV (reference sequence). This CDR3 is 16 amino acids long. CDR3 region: CASRAYDSGQSYEQYF. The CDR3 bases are TGTGCCAGCAGGGCATATGACTCGGGACAGTCCTACGAGCAGTACTTC.

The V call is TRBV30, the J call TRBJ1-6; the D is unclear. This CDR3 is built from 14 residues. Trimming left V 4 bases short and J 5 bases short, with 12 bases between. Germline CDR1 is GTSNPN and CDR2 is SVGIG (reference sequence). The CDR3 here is CAWIPPGNNSPLHF. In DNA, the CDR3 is TGTGCCTGGATCCCCCCAGGAAATAATTCACCCCTCCACTTT.

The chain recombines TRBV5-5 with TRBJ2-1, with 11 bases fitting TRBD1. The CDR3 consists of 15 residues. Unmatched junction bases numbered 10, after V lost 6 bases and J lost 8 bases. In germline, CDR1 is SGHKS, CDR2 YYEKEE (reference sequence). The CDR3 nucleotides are TGTGCCAGCACAACGATAGGACAGGGGGCTTATGAGCAGTTCTTC. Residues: CASTTIGQGAYEQFF.

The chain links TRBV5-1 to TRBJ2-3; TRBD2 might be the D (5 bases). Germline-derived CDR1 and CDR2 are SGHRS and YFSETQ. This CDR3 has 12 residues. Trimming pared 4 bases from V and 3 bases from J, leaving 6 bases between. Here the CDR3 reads CASSPGTDTQYF. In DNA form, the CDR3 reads TGCGCCAGCAGCCCGGGGACAGATACGCAGTATTTT. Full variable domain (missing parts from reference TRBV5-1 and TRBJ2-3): KAGVTQTPRYLIKTRGQQVTLSCSPISGHRSVSWYQQTPGQGLQFLFEYFSETQRNKGNFPGRFSGRQFSNSRSEMNVSTLELGDSALYLCASSPGTDTQYFGPGTRLTVL.

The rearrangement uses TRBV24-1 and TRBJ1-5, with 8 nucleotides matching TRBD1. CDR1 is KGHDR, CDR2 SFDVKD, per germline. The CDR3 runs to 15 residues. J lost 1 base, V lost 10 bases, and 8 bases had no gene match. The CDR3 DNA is TGTGCCACGGCTCCCGGGACAGGAAGCAATCAGCCCCAGCATTTT. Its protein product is CATAPGTGSNQPQHF.

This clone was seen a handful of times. CDR3 DNA sequence: TGCAGCGGCCGACAGGATAGCGGGAGTGGCGAGCAGTACTTC. This encodes CSGRQDSGSGEQYF. This chain uses TRBV29-1 with TRBJ2-7; 9 bases are shared with TRBD2. CDR3 length equals 14 residues. Germline values: CDR1 SQVTM, CDR2 ANQGSEA. V was clipped by 7 bases and J by 6 bases; unmatched bases: 13.

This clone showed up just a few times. CDR3: CASRDPGLFYEQYF. The CDR3 bases are TGTGCCAGCAGGGACCCAGGACTATTCTACGAGCAGTACTTC. The V gene is TRBV28, the J gene TRBJ2-7; D is possibly TRBD2 (6 bases). Germline V gene data show CDR1 as MDHEN and CDR2 as SYDVKM. This CDR3 spans 14 amino acids. The germline V and J ends were trimmed by 6 bases and 3 bases, with 15 bases remaining between them.